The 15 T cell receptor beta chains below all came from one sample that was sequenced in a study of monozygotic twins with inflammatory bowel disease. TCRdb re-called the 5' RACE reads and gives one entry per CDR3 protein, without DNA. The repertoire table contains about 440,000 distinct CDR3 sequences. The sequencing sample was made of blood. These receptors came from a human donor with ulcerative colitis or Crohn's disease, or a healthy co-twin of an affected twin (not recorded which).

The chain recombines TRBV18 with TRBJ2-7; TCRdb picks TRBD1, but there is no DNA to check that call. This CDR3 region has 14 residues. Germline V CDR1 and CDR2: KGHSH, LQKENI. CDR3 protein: CASSPGTGRDEQYF.

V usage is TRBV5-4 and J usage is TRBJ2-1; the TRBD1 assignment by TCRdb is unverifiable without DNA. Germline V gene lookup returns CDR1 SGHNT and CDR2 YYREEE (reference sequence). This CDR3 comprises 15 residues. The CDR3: CASSLGTGIYNEQFF. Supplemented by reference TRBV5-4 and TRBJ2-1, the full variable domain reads ETGVTQSPTHLIKTRGQQVTLRCSSQSGHNTVSWYQQALGQGPQFIFQYYREEENGRGNFPPRFSGLQFPNYSSELNVNALELDDSALYLCASSLGTGIYNEQFFGPGTRLTVL.

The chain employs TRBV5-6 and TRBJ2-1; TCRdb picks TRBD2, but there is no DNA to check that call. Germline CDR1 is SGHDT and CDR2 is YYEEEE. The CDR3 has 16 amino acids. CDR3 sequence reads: CASSSHIGSTYNEQFF.

CDR3 sequence reads: CASSRGRPNGYTF. This rearrangement joins TRBV5-6 to TRBJ1-2; TCRdb selects TRBD1, and the lack of DNA leaves this call unchecked. The CDR3 runs 13 residues. CDR1 and CDR2 from the germline V gene are SGHDT and YYEEEE.

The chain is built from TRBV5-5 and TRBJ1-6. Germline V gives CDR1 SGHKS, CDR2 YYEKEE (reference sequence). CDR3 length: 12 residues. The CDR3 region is CASSSNNSPLHF.

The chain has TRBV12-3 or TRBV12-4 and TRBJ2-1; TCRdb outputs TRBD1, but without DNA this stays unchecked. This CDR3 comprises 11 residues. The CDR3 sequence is CASRRANEQFF.

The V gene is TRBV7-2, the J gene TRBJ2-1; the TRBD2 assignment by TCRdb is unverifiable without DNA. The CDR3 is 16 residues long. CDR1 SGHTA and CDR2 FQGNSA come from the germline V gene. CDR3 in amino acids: CASSLWTSGTNNEQFF.

CDR3: CASSQRGGRNTGELFF. The rearrangement links TRBV5-1 to TRBJ2-2; TCRdb names TRBD1, which stays unverified in the absence of DNA. There are 16 residues in the CDR3. Germline V lookup: CDR1 SGHRS, CDR2 YFSETQ.

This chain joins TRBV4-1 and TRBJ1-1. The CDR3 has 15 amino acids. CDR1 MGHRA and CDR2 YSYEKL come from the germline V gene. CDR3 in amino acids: CASSQGRVLNTEAFF.

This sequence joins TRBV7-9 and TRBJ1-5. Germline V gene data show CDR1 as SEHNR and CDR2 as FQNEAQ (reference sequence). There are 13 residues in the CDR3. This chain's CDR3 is CASSLTGTQPQHF.

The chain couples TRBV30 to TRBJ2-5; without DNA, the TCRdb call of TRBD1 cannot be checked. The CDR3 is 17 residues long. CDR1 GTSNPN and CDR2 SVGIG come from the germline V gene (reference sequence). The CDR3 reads CAWSVIARDRVKETQYF.

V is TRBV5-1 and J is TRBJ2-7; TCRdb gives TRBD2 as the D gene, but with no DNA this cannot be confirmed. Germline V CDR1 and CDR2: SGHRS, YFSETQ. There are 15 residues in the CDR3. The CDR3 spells CASNPSSGGSYEQYF.

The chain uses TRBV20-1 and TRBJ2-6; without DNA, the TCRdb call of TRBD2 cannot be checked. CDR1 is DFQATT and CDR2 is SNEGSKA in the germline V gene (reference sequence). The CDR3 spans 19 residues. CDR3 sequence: CSARPPATSASSGANVLTF.

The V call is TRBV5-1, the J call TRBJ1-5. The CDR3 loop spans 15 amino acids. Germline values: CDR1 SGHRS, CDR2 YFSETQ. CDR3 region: CASSLDGLDNQPQHF.

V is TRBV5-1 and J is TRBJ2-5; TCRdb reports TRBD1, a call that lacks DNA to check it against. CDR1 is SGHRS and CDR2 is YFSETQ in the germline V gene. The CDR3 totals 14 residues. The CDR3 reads CASSFRTGIETQYF.